Following are 13 T cell receptor beta chains from one sample sequenced in a study of vaccination and CD4 T cells after COVID-19. These receptors lack a known antigen. An Oncomine TCR Beta short-read assay was used to sequence the DNA from cultured CD4+ T cells. TCRdb redid the calling of the PCR reads with MiXCR, one entry per CDR3 protein. The sample includes roughly 13,000 distinct CDR3 sequences, 43% seen only once; the top ten take around a sixth. Treatment indicated: roughly 11-day PBMC culture with coronavirus spike peptide pools or control peptides (ViraFEST assay). The source material was cultured CD4+ T cells from blood. These receptors were obtained from a human donor with COVID-19.

This clonotype was seen a handful of times. One end of the junction is discordant with germline, which a read error may explain. The CDR3 reads CASSERLGTSPLF. CDR3 DNA: TGTGCCAGCAGTGAGCGCCTTGGGACTAGCCCCCTCTTC. V usage is TRBV6-1 and J usage is TRBJ2-1, with 9 bases lining up with TRBD2. The CDR3 spans 13 residues. Looked up from germline, CDR1 is MNHNS and CDR2 is SASEGT.

This chain uses TRBV10-1 with TRBJ2-2, with 14 positions matching TRBD2. The CDR3 contains 18 residues. V dropped 0 bases and J dropped 4; count of bases not matched to a gene: 4. CDR1 is WNHNN and CDR2 is SYGVQD in the germline V gene (reference sequence). The chain's CDR3 is CASSESRTSGGFTGELFF. The DNA for the CDR3 is TGCGCCAGCAGTGAGTCCAGGACTAGCGGGGGGTTCACCGGGGAGCTGTTTTTT.

In this sample, this clonotype turned up a few times. The chain combines TRBV27 with TRBJ1-5, with D possibly being TRBD1 (6 bases). The CDR3 is 14 amino acids. CDR1 and CDR2 (germline): MNHEY, SMNVEV (reference sequence). Trimming pared 8 bases from V and 6 bases from J, leaving 17 bases between. The CDR3 sequence is CASRGAKGGQPQHF. The CDR3 DNA follows: TGTGCCAGCCGGGGGGCCAAAGGGGGTCAGCCCCAGCATTTT.

The chain uses TRBV2 and TRBJ2-3; D perhaps matches TRBD2 (5 bases). Germline assignment: CDR1 SNHLY and CDR2 FYNNEI. The V gene lost 0 bases and the J gene lost 2 bases, with 9 bases spanning the gap. The CDR3 runs 15 residues. Here the CDR3 reads CASSEARVITDTQYF. In DNA form, the CDR3 reads TGTGCCAGCAGTGAAGCGCGGGTGATCACAGATACGCAGTATTTT.

In its sample, this clonotype ranks as medium-sized. The J gene is TRBJ1-6, the V gene TRBV24-1; D is ambiguous. V was cut by 5 bases and J by 1 base, with 11 bases left in between. The germline gives CDR1 KGHDR, CDR2 SFDVKD. This CDR3 comprises 16 residues. In nucleotides, the CDR3 is TGTGCCACCAGTGTTCAGGCGCCGTCCTATAATTCACCCCTCCACTTT. Translating it yields CATSVQAPSYNSPLHF.

Only a few counts were recorded for this clonotype. The V and J genes are TRBV6-5 and TRBJ1-3; the D gene is possibly TRBD1 (5 bases). Germline CDR1 is MNHEY and CDR2 is SVGAGI. Trimming removed 2 bases at V and 8 bases at J, with 10 bases between. This CDR3 is 13 amino acids long. The chain's CDR3 is CASSYLMGDTIYF. In DNA, the CDR3 is TGTGCCAGCAGTTACCTTATGGGGGACACCATATATTTT.

In its sample, this clonotype was seen a few times. The J gene is TRBJ2-2, the V gene TRBV7-3; D remains ambiguous. There are 14 residues in the CDR3. The germline V gene encodes CDR1 SGHTA and CDR2 FQGTGA. The V and J ends lost 2 bases and 6 bases respectively, with 10 bases between them. The chain's CDR3 is CASSLGQLAGELFF. The CDR3 bases are TGTGCCAGCAGCTTAGGCCAACTCGCCGGGGAGCTGTTTTTT.

The chain carries TRBV7-9 and TRBJ1-1, with D unresolved. CDR3 length: 11 amino acids. V lost 5 bases to trimming and J lost 11 bases, with 12 bases between them. In germline, CDR1 is SEHNR, CDR2 FQNEAQ (reference sequence). The CDR3 reads CASSLHGDAFF. CDR3 DNA: TGTGCCAGCAGCCTACATGGTGACGCTTTCTTT.

The chain is built from TRBV6-1 and TRBJ1-5; D uncertain. V was trimmed by 7 bases and J by 6 bases, leaving 16 bases between them. The CDR3 is 14 amino acids. Germline loops: CDR1 MNHNS, CDR2 SASEGT. The DNA of the CDR3 is TGTGCCAGCACCCCGGGAGGGTTAGGTCAGCCCCAGCATTTT. It codes for CASTPGGLGQPQHF.

V usage is TRBV6-1 and J usage is TRBJ2-3; D possibly corresponds to TRBD2 (7 bases). This CDR3 region has 14 residues. Germline lookup yields CDR1 MNHNS and CDR2 SASEGT. The V gene lost 8 bases and the J gene lost 4 bases, with 16 bases spanning the gap. CDR3 in DNA: TGTGCCAGCGGCCAAACGGGGGGCTCAGATACGCAGTATTTT. Its translation is CASGQTGGSDTQYF.

The V call is TRBV7-3, the J call TRBJ2-7; TRBD2 aligns across 8 bases. Trimming cost V 3 bases and J 3 bases; bases outside gene matches: 7. Germline CDR1 and CDR2: SGHTA and FQGTGA. This CDR3 is built from 15 residues. The CDR3 here is CASSFSGGPLYEQYF. CDR3 sequence (DNA): TGTGCCAGCAGCTTTTCGGGGGGGCCTCTCTACGAGCAGTACTTC.

This clonotype was detected only a few times. This chain uses TRBV20-1 with TRBJ1-1, with TRBD1 matching over 7 bases. V was pared by 3 bases and J by 1 base, with 5 bases of the junction left unmatched. Germline CDR1 reads DFQATT; CDR2 reads SNEGSKA (reference sequence). This CDR3 spans 14 amino acids. The DNA of the CDR3 is TGCAGTGCTAGCAAGGGGGCCCCGAACACTGAAGCTTTCTTT. Translation gives CSASKGAPNTEAFF.

This chain links TRBV6-1 with TRBJ1-5; 9 bases align to TRBD1. The CDR3 sequence is 14 residues long. V was pared by 10 bases and J by 3 bases, with 7 bases of the junction left unmatched. Germline CDR1 reads MNHNS; CDR2 reads SASEGT. The CDR3 nucleotides are TGTGCCACCAAGGACAGGGGAGACAATCAGCCCCAGCATTTT. It encodes CATKDRGDNQPQHF.